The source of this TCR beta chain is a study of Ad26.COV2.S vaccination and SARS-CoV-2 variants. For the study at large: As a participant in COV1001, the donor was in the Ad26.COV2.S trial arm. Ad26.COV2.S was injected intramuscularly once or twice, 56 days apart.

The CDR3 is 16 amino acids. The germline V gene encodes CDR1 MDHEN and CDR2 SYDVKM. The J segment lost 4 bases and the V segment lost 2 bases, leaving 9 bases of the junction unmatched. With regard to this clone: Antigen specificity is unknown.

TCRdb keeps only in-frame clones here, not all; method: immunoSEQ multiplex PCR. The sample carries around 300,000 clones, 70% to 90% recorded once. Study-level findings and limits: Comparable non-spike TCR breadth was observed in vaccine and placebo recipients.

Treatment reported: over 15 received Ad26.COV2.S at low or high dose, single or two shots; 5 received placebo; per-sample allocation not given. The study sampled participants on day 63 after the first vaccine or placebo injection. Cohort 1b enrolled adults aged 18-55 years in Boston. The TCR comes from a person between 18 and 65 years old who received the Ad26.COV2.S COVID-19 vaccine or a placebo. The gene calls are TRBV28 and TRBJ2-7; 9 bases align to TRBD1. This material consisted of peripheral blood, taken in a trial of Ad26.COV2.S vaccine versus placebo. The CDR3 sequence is CASSLTGGLNGYEQYF. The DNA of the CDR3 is TGTGCCAGCAGTTTAACAGGGGGCCTGAATGGATACGAGCAGTACTTC.